Sequencing of this T cell receptor (beta chain) was carried out in a study of blood T cell repertoires in COVID-19. As for the study in general: Samples taken during acute and convalescent COVID-19 were collected in the United States, Italy and Spain. T cells, B-cell-depleted T cells, or PBMCs supplied cDNA or gDNA.

Original processing notes: The authors estimated nucleated cell counts from reference gene primer amplification. Data came from immunoSEQ multiplex PCR; TCRdb stores just in-frame clones and leaves some out. V and J calls and clone size come straight from that table; D and trimming were deduced from the DNA. The sample has 200,000 or so clones, approximately 87% seen once. V was pared by 1 base and J by 7 bases, with 3 bases of the junction left unmatched. The CDR3 has 15 amino acids. Per germline, CDR1 SGHNT and CDR2 YENEEA. The sequence was obtained from a woman aged 50 to 60 with acute or convalescent COVID-19. Sequenced material: peripheral blood. The chain couples TRBV11-3 to TRBJ2-2; TRBD1 aligns across 10 bases. CDR3 DNA: TGTGCCAGCAGCTTAGGCGGGACAGGGGTCGGGGAGCTGTTTTTT. Protein sequence: CASSLGGTGVGELFF.